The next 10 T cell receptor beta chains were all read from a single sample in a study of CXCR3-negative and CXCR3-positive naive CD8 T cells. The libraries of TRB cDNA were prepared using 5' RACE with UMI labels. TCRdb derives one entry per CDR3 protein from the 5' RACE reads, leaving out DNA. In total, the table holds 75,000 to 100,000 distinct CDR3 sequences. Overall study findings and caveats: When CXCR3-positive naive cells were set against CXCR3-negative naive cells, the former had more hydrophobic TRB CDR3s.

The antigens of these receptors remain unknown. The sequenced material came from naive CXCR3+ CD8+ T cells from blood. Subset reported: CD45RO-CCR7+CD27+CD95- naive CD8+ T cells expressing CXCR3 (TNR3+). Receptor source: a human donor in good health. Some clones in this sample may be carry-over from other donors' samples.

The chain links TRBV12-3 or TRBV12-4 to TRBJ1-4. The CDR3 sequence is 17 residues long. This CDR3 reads CASSRYGQQIPNEKLFF.

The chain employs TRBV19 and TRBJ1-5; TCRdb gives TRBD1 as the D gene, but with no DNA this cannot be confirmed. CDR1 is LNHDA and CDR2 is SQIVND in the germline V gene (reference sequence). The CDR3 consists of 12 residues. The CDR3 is CASSHPGQPQHF.

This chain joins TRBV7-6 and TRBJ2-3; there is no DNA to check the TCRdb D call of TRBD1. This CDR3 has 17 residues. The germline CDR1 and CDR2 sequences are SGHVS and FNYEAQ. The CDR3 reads CASSLFEGTASTDTQYF.

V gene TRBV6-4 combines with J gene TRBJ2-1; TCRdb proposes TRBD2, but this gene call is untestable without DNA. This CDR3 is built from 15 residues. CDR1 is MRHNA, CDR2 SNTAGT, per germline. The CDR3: CASSASPTSSDEQFF.

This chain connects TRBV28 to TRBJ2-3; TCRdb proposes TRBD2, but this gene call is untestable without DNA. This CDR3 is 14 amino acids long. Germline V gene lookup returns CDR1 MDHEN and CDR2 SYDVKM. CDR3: CASSSQGRADTQYF.

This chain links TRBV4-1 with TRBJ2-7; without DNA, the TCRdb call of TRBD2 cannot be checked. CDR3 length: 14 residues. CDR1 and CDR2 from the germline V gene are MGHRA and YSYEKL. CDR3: CASSPSSLGYEQYF.

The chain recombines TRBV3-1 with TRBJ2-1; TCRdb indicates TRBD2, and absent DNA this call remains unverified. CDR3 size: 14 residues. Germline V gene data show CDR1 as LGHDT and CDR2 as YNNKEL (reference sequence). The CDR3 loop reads CASSLGTTLNEQFF.

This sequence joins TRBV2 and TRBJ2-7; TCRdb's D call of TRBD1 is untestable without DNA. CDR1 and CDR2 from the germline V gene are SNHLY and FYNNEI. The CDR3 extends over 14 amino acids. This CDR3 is CASSEGDTTYEQYF.

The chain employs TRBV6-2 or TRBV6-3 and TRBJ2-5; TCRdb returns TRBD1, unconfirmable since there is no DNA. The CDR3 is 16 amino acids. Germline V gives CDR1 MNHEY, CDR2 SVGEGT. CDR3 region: CASTGQGATGSETQYF.

The CDR3 loop reads CASSQALHRNTIYF. This chain uses TRBV7-9 with TRBJ1-3. CDR3 length: 14 residues. Looked up from germline, CDR1 is SEHNR and CDR2 is FQNEAQ (reference sequence).